Listed below are T cell receptor beta chains from one sample, sequenced in a study of blood T cells in healthy people across ages. MiXCR, applied by TCRdb to the 5' RACE reads, yields one record per CDR3 protein. The data hold approximately 810,000 distinct CDR3 sequences, with 29% observed a single time. The sample consisted of blood. These receptor sequences come from a woman of 80 years or more in good health. CDR3s leave out the opening cysteine and the closing phenylalanine or tryptophan.

J gene,CDR3 length,V gene,CDR3 protein
TRBJ2-5,10,TRBV3-1,ASTRAQETQY
TRBJ2-5,14,TRBV7-9,ASSLTGRSGRETQY
TRBJ1-1,9,TRBV10-3,AIRMNTEAF
TRBJ2-3,9,TRBV24-1,ATEGTDSQY
TRBJ1-2,11,TRBV4-2,ASSQEQNSGYT
TRBJ1-2,14,TRBV6-1,ASSEARGTLPYGYT
TRBJ2-5,12,TRBV5-1,TSSLRQGGETQY
TRBJ1-6,13,TRBV12-3/TRBV12-4,ASSPNGQVNSPLH
TRBJ1-5,13,TRBV12-3/TRBV12-4,ASSPQIGSNQPQH
TRBJ1-4,14,TRBV4-1,ASSQDWGSSNEKLF
TRBJ2-5,13,TRBV3-1,ASSQGRGVWNEQY
TRBJ1-5,10,TRBV11-1,APEVSNQPQH
TRBJ2-3,13,TRBV6-5,ASSRGQGSADTQY
TRBJ2-3,12,TRBV20-1,SAPTSQGTDTQY
TRBJ2-5,13,TRBV4-2,ASSQYDRVVETQY
TRBJ1-6,12,TRBV20-1,SAKTGTGTSPLH
TRBJ1-4,12,TRBV5-1,ASSTRQGHEKLF
TRBJ2-4,13,TRBV4-1,ASSQDWGAKNIQY
TRBJ2-1,10,TRBV6-6,ASSPGTGEQF
TRBJ1-2,13,TRBV15,ATSSRDRAVFGYT
TRBJ2-3,15,TRBV7-8,ASSLVLGTGKPDTQY
TRBJ2-3,12,TRBV7-7,ASSPGLTADTQY
TRBJ1-4,11,TRBV27,ASSYHGDEELF
TRBJ1-5,11,TRBV29-1,SVTYSPNQPQH
TRBJ1-5,14,TRBV7-2,ASSLQGQRANQPQH
-,15,TRBV20-1,SAPGLAGPTKSYEQY
TRBJ1-4,13,TRBV20-1,SAGESGGRGEKLF
TRBJ2-7,11,TRBV18,ASAGDVAYEQY
TRBJ2-3,13,TRBV2,ASSEEVTSGDTQY
TRBJ2-6,14,TRBV9,ASSVVVGAGANVLT
TRBJ1-4,12,TRBV3-1,ASSQVQGNEKLF
TRBJ2-1,13,TRBV18,ASSPVGTNSNEQF
TRBJ2-1,14,TRBV5-6,ASSAGGAGFLNEQF
TRBJ1-6,13,TRBV18,ASSPAGVKNSPLH
TRBJ2-5,13,TRBV11-2,ASSLVLGQLSSQY
TRBJ2-3,14,TRBV7-2,ASSRASGGTTDTQY